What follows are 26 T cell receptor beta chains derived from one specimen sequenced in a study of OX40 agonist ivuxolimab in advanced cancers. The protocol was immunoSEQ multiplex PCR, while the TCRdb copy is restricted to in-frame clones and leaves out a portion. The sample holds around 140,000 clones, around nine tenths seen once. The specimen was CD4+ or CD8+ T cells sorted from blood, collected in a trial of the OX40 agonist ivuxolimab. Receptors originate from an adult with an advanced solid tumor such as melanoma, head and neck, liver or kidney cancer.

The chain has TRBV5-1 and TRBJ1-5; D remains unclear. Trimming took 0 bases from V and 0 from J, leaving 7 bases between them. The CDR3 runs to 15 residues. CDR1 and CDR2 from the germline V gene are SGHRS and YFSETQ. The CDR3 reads CASSLAAGSNQPQHF. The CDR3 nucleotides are TGCGCCAGCAGCTTGGCCGCCGGTAGCAATCAGCCCCAGCATTTT.

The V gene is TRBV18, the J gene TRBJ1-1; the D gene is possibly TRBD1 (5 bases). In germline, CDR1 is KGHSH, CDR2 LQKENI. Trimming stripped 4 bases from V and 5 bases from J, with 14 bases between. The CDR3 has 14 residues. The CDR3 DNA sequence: TGTGCCAGCTCACTAGGACACGGAACAACTGAAGCTTTCTTT. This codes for CASSLGHGTTEAFF.

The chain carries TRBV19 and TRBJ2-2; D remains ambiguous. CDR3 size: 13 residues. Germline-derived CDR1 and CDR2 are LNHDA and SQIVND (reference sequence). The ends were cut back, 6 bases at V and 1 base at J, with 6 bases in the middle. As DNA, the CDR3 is TGTGCCAGTAGAGAACAGAACACCGGGGAGCTGTTTTTT. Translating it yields CASREQNTGELFF.

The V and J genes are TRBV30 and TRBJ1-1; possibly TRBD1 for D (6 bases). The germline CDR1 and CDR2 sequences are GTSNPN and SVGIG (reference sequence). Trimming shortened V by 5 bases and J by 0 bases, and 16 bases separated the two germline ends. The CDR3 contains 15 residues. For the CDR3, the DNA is TGTGCCTGGGGAGCCCTTCGGACAGTGAACACTGAAGCTTTCTTT. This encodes CAWGALRTVNTEAFF.

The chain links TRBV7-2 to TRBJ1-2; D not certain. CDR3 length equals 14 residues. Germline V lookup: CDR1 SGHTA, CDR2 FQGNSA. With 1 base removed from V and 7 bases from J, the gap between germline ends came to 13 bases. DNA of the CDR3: TGTGCCAGCAGCTTAGAGGTCCGATCGGGTGGCTACACCTTC. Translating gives CASSLEVRSGGYTF.

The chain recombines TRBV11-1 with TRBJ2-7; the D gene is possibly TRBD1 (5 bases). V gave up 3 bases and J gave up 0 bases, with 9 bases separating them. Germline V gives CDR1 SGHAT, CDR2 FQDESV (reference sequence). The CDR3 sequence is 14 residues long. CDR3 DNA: TGTGCCAGCAGCTTTAAGGACAACTCCTACGAGCAGTACTTC. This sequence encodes CASSFKDNSYEQYF.

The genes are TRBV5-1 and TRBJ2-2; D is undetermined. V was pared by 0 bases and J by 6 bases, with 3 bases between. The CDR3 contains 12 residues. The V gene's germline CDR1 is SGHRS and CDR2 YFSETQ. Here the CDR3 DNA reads TGCGCCAGCAGCTTGGGGGCCGGGGAGCTGTTTTTT. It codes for CASSLGAGELFF.

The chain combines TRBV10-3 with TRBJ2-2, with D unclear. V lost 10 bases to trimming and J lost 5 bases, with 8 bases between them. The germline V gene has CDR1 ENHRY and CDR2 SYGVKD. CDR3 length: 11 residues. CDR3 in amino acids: CATKGTGELFF. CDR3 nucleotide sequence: TGTGCCACCAAGGGTACCGGGGAGCTGTTTTTT.

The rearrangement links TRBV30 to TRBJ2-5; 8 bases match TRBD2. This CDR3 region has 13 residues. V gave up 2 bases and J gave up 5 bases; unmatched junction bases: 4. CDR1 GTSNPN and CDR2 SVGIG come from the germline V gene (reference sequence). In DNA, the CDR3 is TGTGCCTGGAGTTATAGCGGGATCGAGACCCAGTACTTC. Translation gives CAWSYSGIETQYF.

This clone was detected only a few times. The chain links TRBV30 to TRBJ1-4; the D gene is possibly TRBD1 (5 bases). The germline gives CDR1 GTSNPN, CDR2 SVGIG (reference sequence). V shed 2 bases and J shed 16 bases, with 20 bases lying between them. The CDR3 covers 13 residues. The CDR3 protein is CAWSHQDGGKRFF. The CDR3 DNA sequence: TGTGCCTGGAGTCACCAGGATGGGGGTAAAAGGTTTTTT.

In DNA, the CDR3 is TGTGCCAGCAGTTTAGGAAAAATAGCGGCGGACAAAAATCAGCCCCAGCATTTT. This encodes CASSLGKIAADKNQPQHF. The V gene is TRBV28, the J gene TRBJ1-5; D is possibly TRBD1 (5 bases). CDR1 and CDR2 (germline): MDHEN, SYDVKM. This CDR3 has 18 residues. Between the trimmed V and J ends, which lost 2 bases and 4 bases, there was a span of 21 bases.

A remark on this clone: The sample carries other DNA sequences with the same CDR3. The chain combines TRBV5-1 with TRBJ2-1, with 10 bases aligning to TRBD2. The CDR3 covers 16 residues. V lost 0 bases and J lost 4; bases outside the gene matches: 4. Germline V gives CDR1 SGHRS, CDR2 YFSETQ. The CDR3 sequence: CASSLASGSPYNEQFF. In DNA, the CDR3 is TGCGCCAGCAGCTTGGCTAGCGGGAGTCCGTACAATGAGCAGTTCTTC.

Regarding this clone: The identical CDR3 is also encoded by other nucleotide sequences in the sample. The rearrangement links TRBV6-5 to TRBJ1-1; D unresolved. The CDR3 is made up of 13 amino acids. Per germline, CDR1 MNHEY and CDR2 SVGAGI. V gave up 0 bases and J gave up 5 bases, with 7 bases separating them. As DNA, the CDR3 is TGTGCCAGCAGTTACTCGAGAGGAACTGAAGCTTTCTTT. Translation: CASSYSRGTEAFF.

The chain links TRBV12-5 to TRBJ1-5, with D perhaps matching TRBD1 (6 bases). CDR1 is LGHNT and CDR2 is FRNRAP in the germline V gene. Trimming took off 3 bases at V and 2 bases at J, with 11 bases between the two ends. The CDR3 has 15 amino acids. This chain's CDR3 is CASGLWGQGNQPQHF. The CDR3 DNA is TGTGCTAGTGGTTTATGGGGGCAAGGCAATCAGCCCCAGCATTTT.

CDR3 protein: CASSFQASGRVRPREQYF. In DNA form, the CDR3 reads TGTGCCAGCAGTTTTCAGGCTAGCGGGAGAGTTCGGCCTCGGGAGCAGTACTTC. J is TRBJ2-7 and V is TRBV28; 10 positions agree with TRBD2. This CDR3 comprises 18 residues. V lost 3 bases, J lost 7 bases, and 18 bases stayed unmatched. Germline CDR1 is MDHEN and CDR2 is SYDVKM.

CDR3 in amino acids: CASSLSAVYNSPLHF. CDR3 nucleotides: TGCGCCAGCAGCTTGTCGGCTGTTTATAATTCACCCCTCCACTTT. The V gene is TRBV5-1, the J gene TRBJ1-6; D gene uncertain. The CDR3 has 15 amino acids. CDR1 is SGHRS, CDR2 YFSETQ, per germline. Trimming left V 1 base short and J 4 bases short, with 9 bases between.

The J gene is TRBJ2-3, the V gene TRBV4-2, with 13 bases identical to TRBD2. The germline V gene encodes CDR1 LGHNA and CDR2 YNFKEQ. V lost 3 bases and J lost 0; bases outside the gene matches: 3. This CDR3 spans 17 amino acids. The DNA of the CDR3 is TGTGCCAGCAGCCAGGGACTAGCGGGATTGAGCACAGATACGCAGTATTTT. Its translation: CASSQGLAGLSTDTQYF.

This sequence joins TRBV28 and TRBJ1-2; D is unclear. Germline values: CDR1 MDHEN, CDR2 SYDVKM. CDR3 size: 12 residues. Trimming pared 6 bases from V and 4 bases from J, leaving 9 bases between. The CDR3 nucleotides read TGTGCCAGCAGCCGCCTGGCCTATGGCTACACCTTC. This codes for CASSRLAYGYTF.

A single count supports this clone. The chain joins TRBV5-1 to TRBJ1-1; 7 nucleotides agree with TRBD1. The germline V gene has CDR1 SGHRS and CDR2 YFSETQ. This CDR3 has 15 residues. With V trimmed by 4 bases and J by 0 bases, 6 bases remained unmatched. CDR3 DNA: TGCGCCAGCAGCGGGGACAGTCTACTGAACACTGAAGCTTTCTTT. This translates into CASSGDSLLNTEAFF.

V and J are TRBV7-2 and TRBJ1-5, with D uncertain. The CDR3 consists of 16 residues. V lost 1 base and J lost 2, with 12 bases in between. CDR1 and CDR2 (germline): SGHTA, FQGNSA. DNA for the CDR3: TGTGCCAGCAGCTTAGAGGCGGGGAAGGGCAATCAGCCCCAGCATTTT. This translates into CASSLEAGKGNQPQHF.

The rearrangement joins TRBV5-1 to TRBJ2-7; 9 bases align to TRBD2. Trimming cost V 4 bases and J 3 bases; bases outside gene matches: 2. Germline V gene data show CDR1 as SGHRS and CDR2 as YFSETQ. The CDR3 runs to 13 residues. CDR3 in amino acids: CASSRLADYEQYF. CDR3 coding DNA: TGCGCCAGCAGCAGACTAGCGGACTACGAGCAGTACTTC.

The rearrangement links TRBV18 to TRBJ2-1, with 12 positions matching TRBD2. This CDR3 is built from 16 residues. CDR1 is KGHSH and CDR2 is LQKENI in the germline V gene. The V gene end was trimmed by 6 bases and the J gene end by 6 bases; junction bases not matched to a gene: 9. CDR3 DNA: TGTGCCAGCTCGCTACTAGCGGGAGGCCCCCCCAATGAGCAGTTCTTC. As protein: CASSLLAGGPPNEQFF.

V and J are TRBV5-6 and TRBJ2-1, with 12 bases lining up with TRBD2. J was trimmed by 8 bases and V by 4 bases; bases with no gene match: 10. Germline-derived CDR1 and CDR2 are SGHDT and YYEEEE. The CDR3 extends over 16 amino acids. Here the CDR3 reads CASSRDTSGRLDEQFF. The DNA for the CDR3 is TGTGCCAGCAGCCGGGATACTAGCGGGAGGTTGGATGAGCAGTTCTTC.

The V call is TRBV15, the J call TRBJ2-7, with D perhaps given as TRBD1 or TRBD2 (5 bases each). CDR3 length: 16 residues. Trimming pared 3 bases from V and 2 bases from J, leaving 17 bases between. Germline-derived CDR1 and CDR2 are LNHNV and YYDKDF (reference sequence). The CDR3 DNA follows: TGTGCCACCAGCAGCGGGACCGGGGCCTTCACCTACGAGCAGTACTTC. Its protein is CATSSGTGAFTYEQYF.

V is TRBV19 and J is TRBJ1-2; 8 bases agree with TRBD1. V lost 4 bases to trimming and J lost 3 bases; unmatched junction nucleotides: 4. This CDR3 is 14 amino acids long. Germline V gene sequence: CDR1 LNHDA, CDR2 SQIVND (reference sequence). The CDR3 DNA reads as TGTGCCAGTAGTAACGGACAGGGCCACTATGGCTACACCTTC. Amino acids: CASSNGQGHYGYTF.

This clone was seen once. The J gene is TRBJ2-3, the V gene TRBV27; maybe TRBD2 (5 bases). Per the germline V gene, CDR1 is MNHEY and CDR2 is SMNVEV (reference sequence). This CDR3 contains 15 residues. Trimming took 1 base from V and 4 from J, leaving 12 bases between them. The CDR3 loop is CASSLLRAGADTQYF. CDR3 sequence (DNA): TGTGCCAGCAGTTTATTAAGGGCGGGTGCAGATACGCAGTATTTT.